This entry lists 15 T cell receptor beta chains sequenced from one sample in a study of blood T cell repertoires in COVID-19. Generated by immunoSEQ multiplex PCR, the TCRdb table keeps only in-frame clones and is missing some. This table has about 120,000 clones, 90% appearing once. Sequences were obtained from peripheral blood. Receptors originate from an older woman with COVID-19, enrolled during active disease.

The chain has TRBV7-9 and TRBJ2-3; 11 bases are a match to TRBD2. Germline CDR1 and CDR2: SEHNR and FQNEAQ (reference sequence). Losses at the gene ends were 4 bases for V and 2 bases for J; bases not matched to a gene: 5. CDR3 length equals 16 residues. The CDR3 sequence is CASSSIAGGPTDTQYF. CDR3 DNA sequence: TGTGCCAGCAGCTCAATAGCGGGGGGGCCCACAGATACGCAGTATTTT. Drawing the rest from reference TRBV7-9 and TRBJ2-3, the complete variable domain is DTGVSQNPRHKITKRGQNVTFRCDPISEHNRLYWYRQTLGQGPEFLTYFQNEAQLEKSRLLSDRFSAERPKGSFSTLEIQRTEQGDSAMYLCASSSIAGGPTDTQYFGPGTRLTVL.

The chain uses TRBV7-9 and TRBJ1-6; 8 bases match TRBD1. The CDR3 has 19 residues. J was trimmed by 7 bases and V by 5 bases; bases with no gene match: 19. From germline, CDR1 is SEHNR and CDR2 FQNEAQ (reference sequence). CDR3 region: CASSPSPSTDRGTNSPLHF. The CDR3 nucleotides are TGTGCCAGCAGCCCCTCCCCATCAACCGACAGGGGTACAAATTCACCCCTCCACTTT.

This chain joins TRBV28 and TRBJ2-7; D might be TRBD2 (6 bases). The CDR3 consists of 13 residues. CDR1 and CDR2 from the germline V gene are MDHEN and SYDVKM. Between the trimmed V and J ends, which lost 8 bases and 1 base, there was a span of 12 bases. In nucleotides, the CDR3 is TGTGCCAGCTTGGGGGGACTTTCCTACGAGCAGTACTTC. This gives the protein CASLGGLSYEQYF.

The rearrangement links TRBV5-4 to TRBJ2-1, with D maybe TRBD1 (5 bases). The CDR3 length is 15 residues. V shed 0 bases and J shed 0 bases, with 7 bases lying between them. Germline V gene lookup returns CDR1 SGHNT and CDR2 YYREEE (reference sequence). Written as DNA, the CDR3 is TGTGCCAGCAGCTTGGGGGGCAGCTCCTACAATGAGCAGTTCTTC. Encoded protein: CASSLGGSSYNEQFF.

The rearrangement links TRBV9 to TRBJ1-6, with TRBD1 matching over 11 bases. Trimming at V came to 5 bases and at J to 9 bases, leaving 7 bases not matched to a gene. CDR1 SGDLS and CDR2 YYNGEE come from the germline V gene. This CDR3 has 15 residues. Written as DNA, the CDR3 is TGTGCCAGCAGTGCGCGGACAGGGGGCCCTTCACCCCTCCACTTT. Amino acid sequence: CASSARTGGPSPLHF.

This rearrangement joins TRBV27 to TRBJ1-3; the D is unclear. V lost 8 bases and J 2 bases, leaving 10 bases between the germline ends. The CDR3 is made up of 13 amino acids. Germline V lookup: CDR1 MNHEY, CDR2 SMNVEV (reference sequence). The CDR3 loop reads CASAGETGNTIYF. The CDR3 nucleotides read TGTGCCAGCGCCGGGGAGACTGGAAACACCATATATTTT.

This clone was counted once. V usage is TRBV19 and J usage is TRBJ2-7, with D perhaps matching TRBD2 (5 bases). Trimming pared 4 bases from V and 5 bases from J, leaving 24 bases between. The CDR3 runs 17 residues. From germline, CDR1 is LNHDA and CDR2 SQIVND (reference sequence). The CDR3 loop is CASSTERLPDANHEQYF. As DNA, the CDR3 is TGTGCCAGTAGTACGGAGCGGCTTCCAGACGCGAATCACGAGCAGTACTTC.

The rearrangement links TRBV7-8 to TRBJ1-1; 8 positions match TRBD1. The CDR3 covers 20 residues. V was clipped by 0 bases and J by 0 bases; unmatched bases: 15. The germline V gene encodes CDR1 SGHVS and CDR2 FQNEAQ. DNA of the CDR3: TGTGCCAGCAGCTTAGCTCTTATTGGGACAGGAGACATCATGAACACTGAAGCTTTCTTT. It translates to CASSLALIGTGDIMNTEAFF.

The table lists this clone with a count of one. The chain is built from TRBV10-3 and TRBJ2-2, with 10 positions matching TRBD2. CDR3 length equals 16 residues. Germline loops: CDR1 ENHRY, CDR2 SYGVKD. J gave up 0 bases and V 4 bases, and 2 bases lay outside the gene matches. CDR3 protein: CAISGAGGSNTGELFF. CDR3 coding DNA: TGTGCCATCAGTGGAGCGGGGGGGTCGAACACCGGGGAGCTGTTTTTT.

V usage is TRBV4-3 and J usage is TRBJ2-3; D call uncertain. With 2 bases removed from V and 2 bases from J, the gap between germline ends came to 11 bases. CDR1 LGHNA and CDR2 YSLEER come from the germline V gene. The CDR3 is made up of 15 amino acids. CDR3 protein: CASSQRNYYTDTQYF. The CDR3 DNA is TGCGCCAGCAGCCAAAGGAACTACTACACAGATACGCAGTATTTT.

V is TRBV3-1 (or the pseudogene TRBV3-2) and J is TRBJ2-5; no definite D call. In germline, CDR1 is LGHDT, CDR2 YNNKEL (reference sequence). The CDR3 loop spans 12 amino acids. The V gene lost 1 base and the J gene lost 13 bases, with 13 bases spanning the gap. DNA for the CDR3: TGTGCCAGCAGCCAAGTTATGAACTCCCGGTACTTC. It translates to CASSQVMNSRYF.

Concerning this clone: This sample also contains other DNA sequences that code for the same CDR3. This sequence joins TRBV7-9 and TRBJ1-1; D is uncertain. Germline V CDR1 and CDR2: SEHNR, FQNEAQ (reference sequence). V was trimmed by 5 bases and J by 2 bases, leaving 3 bases between them. The CDR3 covers 11 residues. This chain's CDR3 is CASSQNTEAFF. The CDR3 coding sequence is TGTGCCAGCAGCCAAAACACTGAAGCTTTCTTT.

This chain connects TRBV7-3 to TRBJ2-3; perhaps TRBD2 as D (6 bases). This CDR3 has 14 residues. Germline CDR1 SGHTA, CDR2 FQGTGA. Trimming cost V 2 bases and J 6 bases, with 12 bases left between them. DNA of the CDR3: TGTGCCAGCAGCTTATGGGGGGAATGGGATACGCAGTATTTT. Translation: CASSLWGEWDTQYF.

The chain uses TRBV6-5 and TRBJ2-3; no definite D call. V lost 6 bases and J 0 bases, leaving 4 bases between the germline ends. This CDR3 has 12 amino acids. The germline V gene has CDR1 MNHEY and CDR2 SVGAGI. CDR3: CASSRSTDTQYF. CDR3 in DNA: TGTGCCAGCAGCCGTAGCACAGATACGCAGTATTTT.

The rearrangement joins TRBV7-2 to TRBJ2-5, with 7 bases lining up with TRBD1. Germline CDR1 and CDR2: SGHTA and FQGNSA. V shed 3 bases, J shed 5 bases, and the junction held 6 bases outside the gene matches. The CDR3 spans 14 residues. CDR3 region: CASSLDRQRETQYF. Written as DNA, the CDR3 is TGTGCCAGCAGCTTGGACAGGCAGCGCGAGACCCAGTACTTC.